This T cell receptor (beta chain) was found in a study of early T cells in non-severe SARS-CoV-2 infection. There are a few counts of this clonotype. Germline CDR1 and CDR2: SGHNT and YYREEE (reference sequence). The V and J ends lost 4 bases and 0 bases respectively, with 11 bases between them. CDR3 length: 16 amino acids. Separate cDNA molecules each had unique molecular identifiers attached to them. MiXCR, run by TCRdb on the 5' RACE reads, gives a single entry per CDR3 protein. The sample carries around 58,000 distinct CDR3 sequences, about 15% recorded once. The TCR sequence derives from an adult who was a healthcare worker with PCR-confirmed SARS-CoV-2 infection or an uninfected control (not recorded which). The chain carries TRBV5-4 and TRBJ1-6, with D perhaps TRBD1 (6 bases). The material sequenced was whole blood, taken at baseline. CDR3 sequence: CASSGRGSSYNSPLHF. For the CDR3, the DNA is TGTGCCAGCAGCGGCAGGGGAAGCTCCTATAATTCACCCCTCCACTTT. Drawing the rest from reference TRBV5-4 and TRBJ1-6, the complete variable domain is ETGVTQSPTHLIKTRGQQVTLRCSSQSGHNTVSWYQQALGQGPQFIFQYYREEENGRGNFPPRFSGLQFPNYSSELNVNALELDDSALYLCASSGRGSSYNSPLHFGNGTRLTVT.